Shown below are 8 T cell receptor beta chains from a single sample sequenced in a study of response to subunit inactivated influenza vaccine. In TCRdb, the RT-PCR reads were re-called with MiXCR into one record per CDR3 protein. The sample lists around 650,000 distinct CDR3 sequences; approximately 15% were seen once. Specimen: PBMCs from blood, collected about 12 days after vaccination. Every receptor here comes from a man aged 50 or older who received an inactivated influenza vaccine.

This clonotype occurred a few times. The chain employs TRBV12-5 and TRBJ2-3; the D is unclear. V was cut by 0 bases and J by 4 bases, with 2 bases left in between. The CDR3 sequence is 12 residues long. Germline values: CDR1 LGHNT, CDR2 FRNRAP. CDR3: CASGLVSDTQYF. The DNA for the CDR3 is TGTGCTAGTGGTTTGGTTTCAGATACGCAGTATTTT. Based on the CDR3 plus reference TRBV12-5 and TRBJ2-3, the full variable domain is DARVTQTPRHKVTEMGQEVTMRCQPILGHNTVFWYRQTMMQGLELLAYFRNRAPLDDSGMPKDRFSAEMPDATLATLKIQPSEPRDSAVYFCASGLVSDTQYFGPGTRLTVL.

The chain employs TRBV20-1 and TRBJ2-1, with 9 positions matching TRBD1. CDR1 is DFQATT and CDR2 is SNEGSKA in the germline V gene (reference sequence). The V segment lost 6 bases and the J segment 7 bases; nucleotides outside the gene matches: 10. The CDR3 extends over 14 amino acids. The CDR3 region has the DNA TGCAGTGCCACGGACAGGGGTTCCCAAAATGAGCAGTTCTTC. This codes for CSATDRGSQNEQFF.

This chain uses TRBV5-1 with TRBJ1-5; a weak D match, TRBD1 (6 bases). The CDR3 covers 16 residues. V shed 4 bases and J shed 0 bases, with 14 bases lying between them. Germline V gives CDR1 SGHRS, CDR2 YFSETQ. The CDR3 sequence is CASSPGTLTSNQPQHF. CDR3 coding DNA: TGCGCCAGCAGCCCCGGGACACTCACTAGCAATCAGCCCCAGCATTTT.

The chain is built from TRBV28 and TRBJ1-2; no definite D call. The CDR3 spans 14 residues. The V gene's germline CDR1 is MDHEN and CDR2 SYDVKM. The V gene lost 10 bases and the J gene lost 6 bases, with 21 bases spanning the gap. In DNA form, the CDR3 reads TGTGCCACCACCTTAATAGGGTACCCCGATGGCTACACCTTC. This encodes CATTLIGYPDGYTF.

This clonotype was picked up a small number of times. The chain links TRBV7-9 to TRBJ2-1; TRBD1 agrees at 7 bases. Germline trimming cut 5 bases from V and 0 bases from J; bases unmatched to any gene: 4. The germline V gene encodes CDR1 SEHNR and CDR2 FQNEAQ (reference sequence). The CDR3 sequence is 15 residues long. CDR3 nucleotide sequence: TGTGCCAGCAGCGACAGGGTGGGCTCCTACAATGAGCAGTTCTTC. This encodes CASSDRVGSYNEQFF.

This clonotype has just a few counts. V usage is TRBV7-6 and J usage is TRBJ2-1; 7 bases are a match to TRBD2. This CDR3 is 17 amino acids long. V lost 0 bases and J lost 0; bases outside the gene matches: 5. Germline V gene data show CDR1 as SGHVS and CDR2 as FNYEAQ. The CDR3 loop reads CASSLARLAGSYNEQFF. The DNA for the CDR3 is TGTGCCAGCAGCTTAGCGCGACTAGCAGGCTCCTACAATGAGCAGTTCTTC. Drawing the rest from reference TRBV7-6 and TRBJ2-1, the complete variable domain is GAGVSQSPRYKVTKRGQDVALRCDPISGHVSLYWYRQALGQGPEFLTYFNYEAQQDKSGLPNDRFSAERPEGSISTLTIQRTEQRDSAMYRCASSLARLAGSYNEQFFGPGTRLTVL.

DNA for the CDR3: TGCGCCAGCAGCTTGTCCGGGACAGGCATGAACACTGAAGCTTTCTTT. Translated, it gives CASSLSGTGMNTEAFF. This chain links TRBV5-1 with TRBJ1-1; TRBD1 matches 8 bases. This CDR3 has 16 residues. CDR1 and CDR2 from the germline V gene are SGHRS and YFSETQ. With 1 base clipped from V and 0 bases from J, the junction kept 5 bases outside the gene matches.

The V gene is TRBV2, the J gene TRBJ1-5, with D perhaps matching TRBD1 (5 bases). With 6 bases removed from V and 8 bases from J, the gap between germline ends came to 14 bases. CDR3 length: 13 residues. CDR1 SNHLY and CDR2 FYNNEI come from the germline V gene. Here the CDR3 reads CASSPEGWEPQHF. For the CDR3, the DNA is TGTGCCAGCAGCCCCGAGGGGTGGGAGCCCCAGCATTTT.